These 21 T cell receptor beta chains originate from one sample sequenced in a study of OX40 agonist ivuxolimab in advanced cancers. Libraries came from the immunoSEQ multiplex PCR assay. What TCRdb holds here is the immuneACCESS table cut down to in-frame rearrangements. Part of the clones is not present; checked against another copy, under half of the missing clones reflect an unresolved V gene, and the others are unexplained. This sample holds tens of thousands of clones; about 85% were observed only once. Roughly 0.5% of the sample lies in the top ten. Sequences were derived from CD4+ or CD8+ T cells sorted from blood, sampled in a trial of the OX40 agonist ivuxolimab. The receptors shown here come from an adult with an advanced solid tumor such as melanoma, head and neck, liver or kidney cancer.

The V gene is TRBV7-6, the J gene TRBJ2-3; D remains ambiguous. The germline V gene encodes CDR1 SGHVS and CDR2 FNYEAQ. V dropped 1 base and J dropped 7 bases, with 9 bases sitting between them. There are 13 residues in the CDR3. The CDR3 DNA sequence: TGTGCCAGCAGCTTAGGACTGCAGTATACGCAGTATTTT. It yields the protein CASSLGLQYTQYF.

The chain recombines TRBV6-6 with TRBJ2-2; TRBD1 agrees at 8 bases. The trim removed 6 bases at V and 4 bases at J, leaving 7 bases unmatched. CDR1 is MNHNY, CDR2 SVGAGI, per germline (reference sequence). The length of the CDR3 is 15 residues. CDR3: CASRSQGVGTGELFF. The CDR3 nucleotides are TGTGCCAGCAGATCACAGGGGGTTGGCACCGGGGAGCTGTTTTTT.

This clone has only a few counts. The V gene is TRBV6-5, the J gene TRBJ2-7; maybe TRBD1 (6 bases). This CDR3 region has 13 residues. Germline loops: CDR1 MNHEY, CDR2 SVGAGI. Trimming stripped 5 bases from V and 3 bases from J, with 11 bases between. CDR3: CASSRDKDYEQYF. CDR3 coding DNA: TGTGCCAGCAGTCGGGACAAGGACTACGAGCAGTACTTC.

V is TRBV7-2 and J is TRBJ2-7, with a possible D match to TRBD1 (6 bases). V lost 5 bases and J 1 base, leaving 15 bases between the germline ends. This CDR3 contains 15 residues. Germline values: CDR1 SGHTA, CDR2 FQGNSA. The CDR3 coding sequence is TGTGCCAGCAGCCTACGAAGGGGGAGTTCCTACGAGCAGTACTTC. Its protein is CASSLRRGSSYEQYF.

V is TRBV28 and J is TRBJ2-5, with TRBD1 matching 8 bases. Germline V gives CDR1 MDHEN, CDR2 SYDVKM. The CDR3 length is 16 residues. With V trimmed by 1 base and J by 2 bases, 6 bases remained unmatched. CDR3 loop: CASSLLGTGSQETQYF. CDR3 DNA: TGTGCCAGCAGTTTATTAGGGACAGGATCACAAGAGACCCAGTACTTC.

The J gene is TRBJ1-3, the V gene TRBV6-4; tentative D call: TRBD1 (6 bases). The CDR3 consists of 16 residues. V was shortened by 0 bases and J by 4 bases, with 13 bases between the two germline ends. CDR1 and CDR2 from the germline V gene are MRHNA and SNTAGT. The CDR3 loop is CASSDSNRATGNTIYF. The CDR3 nucleotides read TGTGCCAGCAGTGACTCGAACAGGGCTACAGGAAACACCATATATTTT.

This clone has a handful of counts. The chain is built from TRBV5-5 and TRBJ1-2; D is possibly TRBD1 (5 bases). The V end was cut by 1 base, the J end by 0 bases, with 7 bases between. CDR1 is SGHKS and CDR2 is YYEKEE in the germline V gene (reference sequence). The CDR3 has 14 residues. In nucleotides, the CDR3 is TGTGCCAGCAGCTTGTCAGGGACTAACTATGGCTACACCTTC. It codes for CASSLSGTNYGYTF.

The rearrangement uses TRBV9 and TRBJ2-1; TRBD1 agrees at 10 bases. Losses at the gene ends were 0 bases for V and 9 bases for J; bases not matched to a gene: 3. This CDR3 is built from 14 residues. The germline gives CDR1 SGDLS, CDR2 YYNGEE. CDR3 residues: CASSVVGQGGEQFF. The CDR3 DNA sequence: TGTGCCAGCAGCGTAGTAGGACAGGGGGGTGAGCAGTTCTTC. Full variable domain (remainder filled in from reference TRBV9 and TRBJ2-1): DSGVTQTPKHLITATGQRVTLRCSPRSGDLSVYWYQQSLDQGLQFLIQYYNGEERAKGNILERFSAQQFPDLHSELNLSSLELGDSALYFCASSVVGQGGEQFFGPGTRLTVL.

This chain joins TRBV6-1 and TRBJ2-7; D call uncertain. The germline V gene has CDR1 MNHNS and CDR2 SASEGT. CDR3 length: 13 residues. The V and J ends lost 4 bases and 4 bases respectively, with 11 bases between them. In nucleotides, the CDR3 is TGTGCCAGCAGTGGGAATCCCCGGTACGAGCAGTACTTC. Its translation is CASSGNPRYEQYF.

The chain employs TRBV5-4 and TRBJ1-1; 8 bases agree with TRBD1. Looked up from germline, CDR1 is SGHNT and CDR2 is YYREEE (reference sequence). Trimming cost V 0 bases and J 1 base; bases outside gene matches: 2. The CDR3 has 15 amino acids. For the CDR3, the DNA is TGTGCCAGCAGCTTGGGAGGGACAGGGAACACTGAAGCTTTCTTT. This sequence encodes CASSLGGTGNTEAFF.

CDR3 sequence reads: CASSPAGGIVETQYF. The CDR3 DNA follows: TGTGCCAGCAGCCCGGCGGGGGGGATCGTAGAGACCCAGTACTTC. This chain links TRBV5-4 with TRBJ2-5; TRBD2 matches at 9 bases. The CDR3 has 15 amino acids. V dropped 4 bases and J dropped 4; count of bases not matched to a gene: 8. Germline V gene sequence: CDR1 SGHNT, CDR2 YYREEE (reference sequence).

The CDR3 DNA is TGCGCCAGCAGCATAGACAGGGGGCGCGACTATGGCTACACCTTC. The encoded protein is CASSIDRGRDYGYTF. The V and J genes are TRBV5-1 and TRBJ1-2; 10 bases are a match to TRBD1. Looked up from germline, CDR1 is SGHRS and CDR2 is YFSETQ. V lost 4 bases to trimming and J lost 3 bases; unmatched junction nucleotides: 6. This CDR3 is built from 15 residues.

This CDR3 reads CAISAGSSYNEQFF. CDR3 DNA sequence: TGTGCCATCAGTGCTGGGTCCTCCTACAATGAGCAGTTCTTC. V is TRBV10-3 and J is TRBJ2-1; D not resolved. The CDR3 length is 14 residues. With 4 bases removed from V and 0 bases from J, the gap between germline ends came to 7 bases. Germline CDR1 and CDR2: ENHRY and SYGVKD.

This clone is a singleton in its sample. The genes are TRBV19 and TRBJ1-4; a possible D gene is TRBD1 (5 bases). CDR3 length equals 16 residues. CDR1 is LNHDA and CDR2 is SQIVND in the germline V gene (reference sequence). The V end was cut by 3 bases, the J end by 8 bases, with 19 bases between. Here the CDR3 DNA reads TGTGCCAGTAGTATGGGCTTGGGAGGGGTCGGAGAAAAACTGTTTTTT. Translating it yields CASSMGLGGVGEKLFF.

The chain employs TRBV18 and TRBJ2-5, with 9 bases lining up with TRBD1. CDR3 length: 15 residues. Germline loops: CDR1 KGHSH, CDR2 LQKENI. Trimming removed 3 bases from V and 7 bases from J; junction bases left unmatched: 9. DNA for the CDR3: TGTGCCAGCTCACCCCCGGGACAGGGTAGTCGGACCCAGTACTTC. Amino acid sequence: CASSPPGQGSRTQYF.

The rearrangement joins TRBV27 to TRBJ1-6; TRBD1 agrees at 7 bases. After removal of 6 bases from V and 0 bases from J, the junction contained 8 bases not matched to a gene. From germline, CDR1 is MNHEY and CDR2 SMNVEV (reference sequence). The CDR3 runs 17 residues. CDR3 nucleotide sequence: TGTGCCAGCAGGCGGGGACAGAAGAGCTCCTATAATTCACCCCTCCACTTT. Amino acids: CASRRGQKSSYNSPLHF.

This chain joins TRBV18 and TRBJ1-6; the match to TRBD1 covers 12 bases. Unmatched junction bases numbered 8, after V lost 4 bases and J lost 13 bases. Per the germline V gene, CDR1 is KGHSH and CDR2 is LQKENI. The CDR3 runs to 15 residues. The CDR3 nucleotides read TGTGCCAGCTCACGAAAGGGACAGGGGGCTAATCCCCTCCACTTT. Translation gives CASSRKGQGANPLHF.

The gene calls are TRBV2 and TRBJ2-6; D gene unclear. With 6 bases removed from V and 0 bases from J, the gap between germline ends came to 9 bases. The CDR3 sequence is 15 residues long. Germline V gene lookup returns CDR1 SNHLY and CDR2 FYNNEI. The CDR3 bases are TGTGCCAGCAGCCAGATTTCCTCTGGGGCCAACGTCCTGACTTTC. Amino acids: CASSQISSGANVLTF.

The chain uses TRBV28 and TRBJ1-5; TRBD1 is a possible D gene (5 bases). The CDR3 has 15 residues. Trimming removed 2 bases from V and 2 bases from J, with 10 bases in between. Germline CDR1 MDHEN, CDR2 SYDVKM. The CDR3 nucleotides are TGTGCCAGCAGTTTAGGCAGGGTAGGCAATCAGCCCCAGCATTTT. Protein product: CASSLGRVGNQPQHF.

The chain has TRBV29-1 and TRBJ1-1; perhaps TRBD1 as D (6 bases). The V and J ends lost 0 bases and 1 base respectively, with 9 bases between them. CDR3 length equals 14 residues. Germline lookup yields CDR1 SQVTM and CDR2 ANQGSEA. The CDR3 here is CSVEDLGGNTEAFF. The CDR3 DNA sequence: TGCAGCGTTGAAGACTTAGGGGGGAACACTGAAGCTTTCTTT.

This clone was found a few times. The chain joins TRBV30 to TRBJ2-1, with D hard to call. V lost 2 bases to trimming and J lost 3 bases, with 8 bases between them. This CDR3 comprises 13 residues. The germline CDR1 and CDR2 sequences are GTSNPN and SVGIG (reference sequence). In nucleotides, the CDR3 is TGTGCCTGGAGTAGAGATAACTACAATGAGCAGTTCTTC. Amino acids: CAWSRDNYNEQFF.